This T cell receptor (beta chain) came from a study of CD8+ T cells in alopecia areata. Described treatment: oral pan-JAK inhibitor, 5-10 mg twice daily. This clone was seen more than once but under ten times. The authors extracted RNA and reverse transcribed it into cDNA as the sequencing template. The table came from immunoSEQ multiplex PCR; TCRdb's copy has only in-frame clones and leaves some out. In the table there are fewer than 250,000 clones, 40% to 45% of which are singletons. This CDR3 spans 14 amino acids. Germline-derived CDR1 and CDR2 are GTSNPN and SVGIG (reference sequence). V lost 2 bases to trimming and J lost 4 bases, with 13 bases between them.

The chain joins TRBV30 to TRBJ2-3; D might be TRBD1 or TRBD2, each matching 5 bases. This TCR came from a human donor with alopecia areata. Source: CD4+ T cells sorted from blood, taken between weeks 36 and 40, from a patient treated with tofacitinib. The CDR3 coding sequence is TGTGCCTGGAGTAAGGGCAGGGAGTCAGATACGCAGTATTTT. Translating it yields CAWSKGRESDTQYF.